What follows describes a single T cell receptor beta chain. Antigen specificity is unknown. The data belong to a study of early stage breast cancer tumors. Turning to the study itself: Average read coverage per sample was about 10-fold.

The V end was cut by 1 base, the J end by 3 bases, with 15 bases between. CDR3 length equals 16 residues. CDR1 is LGHNA and CDR2 is YSLEER in the germline V gene. Only in-frame clones appear in the TCRdb table, and some are missing; sequencing was by immunoSEQ multiplex PCR. The table has over 25,000 clones, under 60% seen once. Findings of the study overall: Comparing each tissue with blood distinguished tumor from normal in 14 of 16 patients.

This clonotype was sampled from a person aged 45 to 60 with breast cancer. Sequencing used breast tumor tissue. J is TRBJ1-2 and V is TRBV4-3; D is possibly TRBD1 (6 bases). The DNA for the CDR3 is TGCGCCAGCAGCCAAGCCGGGCGAGGGGGAGACTATGGCTACACCTTC. Its translation is CASSQAGRGGDYGYTF.